This TCR beta chain was profiled in a study of cytomegalovirus exposure and HLA in healthy donors. Study-wide context: HLA-typed donors contributed some 85 million unique TCRs, which were held in an early data release.

In the PCR, 60 Vbeta and 13 Jbeta primers were used. Some clones are missing from TCRdb's copy, which holds only in-frame ones; the method was immunoSEQ multiplex PCR. The sample holds under 200,000 clones, over 75% seen once. CDR3 length: 17 amino acids. General observations from the study: A link between a missense DCLRE1C variant and TCR beta V- and J-gene trimming emerged from a later analysis. The study listed under 200 cytomegalovirus-associated TCR beta chains.

About this clone itself: Its antigen is not identified.

This rearrangement joins TRBV12-2 to TRBJ1-5; the table's D call of TRBD1 was not tested on the DNA. TRBV12-2 corresponds to a pseudogene. The receptor was derived from a man aged 50 or older in good health and CMV-seropositive. The sample taken for sequencing was PBMCs. The CDR3 sequence: CASRSRATDRGRQPQHF. Written as DNA, the CDR3 is TGTGCAAGTCGCTCAAGAGCCACGGACAGGGGACGGCAGCCCCAGCATTTT.